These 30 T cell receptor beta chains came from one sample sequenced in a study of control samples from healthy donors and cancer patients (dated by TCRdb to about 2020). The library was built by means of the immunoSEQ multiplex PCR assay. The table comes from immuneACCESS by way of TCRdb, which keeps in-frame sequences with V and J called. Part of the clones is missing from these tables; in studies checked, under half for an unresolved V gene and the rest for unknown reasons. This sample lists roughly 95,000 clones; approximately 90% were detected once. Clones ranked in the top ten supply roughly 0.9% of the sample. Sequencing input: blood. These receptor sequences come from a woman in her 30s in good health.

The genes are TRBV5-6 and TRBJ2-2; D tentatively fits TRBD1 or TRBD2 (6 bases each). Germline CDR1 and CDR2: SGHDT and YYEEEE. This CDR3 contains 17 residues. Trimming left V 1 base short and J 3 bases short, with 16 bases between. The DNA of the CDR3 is TGTGCCAGCAGCTTGTGGCTGAACAGGGAGGACACCGGGGAGCTGTTTTTT. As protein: CASSLWLNREDTGELFF.

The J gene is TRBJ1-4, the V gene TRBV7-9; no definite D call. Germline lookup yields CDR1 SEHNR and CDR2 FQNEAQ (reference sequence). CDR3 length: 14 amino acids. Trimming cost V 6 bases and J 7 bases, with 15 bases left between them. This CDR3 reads CASRSESKGEKLFF. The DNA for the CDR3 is TGTGCCAGCAGATCGGAGAGCAAGGGTGAAAAACTGTTTTTT.

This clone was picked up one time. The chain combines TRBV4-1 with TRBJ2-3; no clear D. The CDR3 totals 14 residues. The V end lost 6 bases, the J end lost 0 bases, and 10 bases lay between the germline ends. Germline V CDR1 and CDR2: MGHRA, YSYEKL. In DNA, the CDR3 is TGCGCCAGCAGGCCAACGTCGAGCACAGATACGCAGTATTTT. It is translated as CASRPTSSTDTQYF.

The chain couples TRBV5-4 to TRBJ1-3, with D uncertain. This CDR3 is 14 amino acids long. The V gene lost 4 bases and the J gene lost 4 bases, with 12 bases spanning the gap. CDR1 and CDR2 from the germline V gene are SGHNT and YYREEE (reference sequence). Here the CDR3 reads CASSPSRVGNTIYF. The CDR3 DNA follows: TGTGCCAGCAGCCCGAGTAGGGTCGGAAACACCATATATTTT.

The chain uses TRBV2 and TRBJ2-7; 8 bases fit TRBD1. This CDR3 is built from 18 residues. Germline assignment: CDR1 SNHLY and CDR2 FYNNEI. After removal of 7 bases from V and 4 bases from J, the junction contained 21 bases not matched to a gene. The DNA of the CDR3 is TGTGCCAGCAAAGAACCGAGACAGGGGACTTATCTTAGGTACGAGCAGTACTTC. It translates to CASKEPRQGTYLRYEQYF.

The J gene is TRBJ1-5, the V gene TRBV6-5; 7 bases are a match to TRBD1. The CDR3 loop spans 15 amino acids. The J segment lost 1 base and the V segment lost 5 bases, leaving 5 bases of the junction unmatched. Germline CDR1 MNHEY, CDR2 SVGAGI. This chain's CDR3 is CASSPDRASNQPQHF. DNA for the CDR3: TGTGCCAGCAGTCCCGACAGGGCCAGCAATCAGCCCCAGCATTTT.

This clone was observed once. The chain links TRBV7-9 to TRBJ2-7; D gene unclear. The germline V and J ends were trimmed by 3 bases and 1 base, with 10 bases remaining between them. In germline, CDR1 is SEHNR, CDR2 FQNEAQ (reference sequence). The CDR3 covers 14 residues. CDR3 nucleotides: TGTGCCAGCAGCTTCGGTCAACCGTCCTACGAGCAGTACTTC. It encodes CASSFGQPSYEQYF.

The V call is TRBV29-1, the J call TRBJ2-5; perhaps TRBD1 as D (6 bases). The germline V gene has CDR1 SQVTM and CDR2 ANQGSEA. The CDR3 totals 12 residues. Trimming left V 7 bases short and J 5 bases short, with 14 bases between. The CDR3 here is CSAGQPQETQYF. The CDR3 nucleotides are TGCAGCGCCGGACAGCCCCAGGAGACCCAGTACTTC.

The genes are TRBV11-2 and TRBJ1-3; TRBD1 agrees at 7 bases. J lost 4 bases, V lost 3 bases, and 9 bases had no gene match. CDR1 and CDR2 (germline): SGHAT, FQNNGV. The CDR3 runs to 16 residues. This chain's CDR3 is CASSFDQGGVGNTIYF. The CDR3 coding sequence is TGTGCCAGCAGCTTCGACCAGGGGGGTGTAGGAAACACCATATATTTT.

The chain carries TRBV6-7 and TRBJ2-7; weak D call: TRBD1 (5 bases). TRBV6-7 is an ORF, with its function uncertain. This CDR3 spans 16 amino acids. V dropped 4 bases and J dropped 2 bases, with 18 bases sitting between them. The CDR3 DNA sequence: TGTGCCAGCAGTTCTCTTCGGACACCCGTTCCCTACGAGCAGTACTTC. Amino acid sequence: CASSSLRTPVPYEQYF.

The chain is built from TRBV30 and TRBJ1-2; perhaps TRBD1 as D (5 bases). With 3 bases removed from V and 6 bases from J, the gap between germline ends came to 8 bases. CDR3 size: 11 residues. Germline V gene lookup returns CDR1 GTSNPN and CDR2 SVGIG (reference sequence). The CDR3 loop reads CAWRGPNGYTF. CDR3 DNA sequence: TGTGCCTGGAGGGGACCAAATGGCTACACCTTC.

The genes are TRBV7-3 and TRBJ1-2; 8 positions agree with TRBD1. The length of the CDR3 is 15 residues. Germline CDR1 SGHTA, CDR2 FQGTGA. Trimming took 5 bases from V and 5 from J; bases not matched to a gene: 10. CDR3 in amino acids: CASSVTGTGEYGYTF. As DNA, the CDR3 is TGTGCCAGCAGCGTTACAGGGACAGGAGAATATGGCTACACCTTC. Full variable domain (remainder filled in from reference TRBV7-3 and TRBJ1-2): GAGVSQTPSNKVTEKGKYVELRCDPISGHTALYWYRQSLGQGPEFLIYFQGTGAADDSGLPNDRFFAVRPEGSVSTLKIQRTERGDSAVYLCASSVTGTGEYGYTFGSGTRLTVV.

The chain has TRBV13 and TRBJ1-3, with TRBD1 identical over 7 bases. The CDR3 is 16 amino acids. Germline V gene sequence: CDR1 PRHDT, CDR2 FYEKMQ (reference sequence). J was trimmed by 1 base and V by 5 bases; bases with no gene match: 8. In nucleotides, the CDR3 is TGTGCCAGCAGCCTACAGGGGTTCGCTTCTGGAAACACCATATATTTT. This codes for CASSLQGFASGNTIYF.

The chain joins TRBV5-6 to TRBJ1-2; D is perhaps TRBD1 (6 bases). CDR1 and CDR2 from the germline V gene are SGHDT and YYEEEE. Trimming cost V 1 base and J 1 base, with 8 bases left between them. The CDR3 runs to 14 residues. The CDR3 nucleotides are TGTGCCAGCAGCTTGAAGGGGGGTAACTATGGCTACACCTTC. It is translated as CASSLKGGNYGYTF. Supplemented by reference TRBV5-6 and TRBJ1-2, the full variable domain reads DAGVTQSPTHLIKTRGQQVTLRCSPKSGHDTVSWYQQALGQGPQFIFQYYEEEERQRGNFPDRFSGHQFPNYSSELNVNALLLGDSALYLCASSLKGGNYGYTFGSGTRLTVV.

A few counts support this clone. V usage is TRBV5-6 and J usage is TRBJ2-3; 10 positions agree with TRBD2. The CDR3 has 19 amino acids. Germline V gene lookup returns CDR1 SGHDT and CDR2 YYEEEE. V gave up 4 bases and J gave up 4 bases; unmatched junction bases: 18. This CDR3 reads CASSVTGTSAWVRADTQYF. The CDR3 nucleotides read TGTGCCAGCAGCGTAACCGGGACTAGCGCTTGGGTTAGGGCAGATACGCAGTATTTT.

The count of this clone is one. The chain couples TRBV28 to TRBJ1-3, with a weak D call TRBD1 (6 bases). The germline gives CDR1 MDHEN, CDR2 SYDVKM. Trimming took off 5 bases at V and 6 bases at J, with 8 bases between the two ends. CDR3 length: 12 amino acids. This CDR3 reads CASSGQTNTIYF. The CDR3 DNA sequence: TGTGCCAGCAGTGGACAGACAAACACCATATATTTT.

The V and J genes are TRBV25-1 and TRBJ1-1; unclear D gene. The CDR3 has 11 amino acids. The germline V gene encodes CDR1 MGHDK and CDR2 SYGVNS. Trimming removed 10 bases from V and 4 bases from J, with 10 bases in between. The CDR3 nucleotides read TGTGCCACCCAGAGGGTCACTGAAGCTTTCTTT. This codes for CATQRVTEAFF.

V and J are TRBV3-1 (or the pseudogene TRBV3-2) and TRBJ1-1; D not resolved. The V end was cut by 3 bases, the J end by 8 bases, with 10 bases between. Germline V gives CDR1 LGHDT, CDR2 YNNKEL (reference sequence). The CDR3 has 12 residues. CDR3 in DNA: TGTGCCAGCAGCCATACAGCGAGAGAAGCTTTCTTT. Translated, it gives CASSHTAREAFF.

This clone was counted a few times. CDR3 DNA: TGTGCCAGCAGCAAGACAGGCACCGGAAACACCATATATTTT. It is translated as CASSKTGTGNTIYF. The J gene is TRBJ1-3, the V gene TRBV6-5; a possible D gene is TRBD1 (6 bases). This CDR3 has 14 amino acids. The germline gives CDR1 MNHEY, CDR2 SVGAGI. V lost 6 bases and J lost 4, with 13 bases in between.

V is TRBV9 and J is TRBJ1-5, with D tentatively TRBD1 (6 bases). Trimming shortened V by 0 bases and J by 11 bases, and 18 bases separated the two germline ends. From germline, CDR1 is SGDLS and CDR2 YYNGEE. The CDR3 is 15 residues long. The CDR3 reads CASSVGGGRLEAQHF. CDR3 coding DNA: TGTGCCAGCAGCGTAGGAGGGGGGCGCTTGGAGGCCCAGCATTTT.

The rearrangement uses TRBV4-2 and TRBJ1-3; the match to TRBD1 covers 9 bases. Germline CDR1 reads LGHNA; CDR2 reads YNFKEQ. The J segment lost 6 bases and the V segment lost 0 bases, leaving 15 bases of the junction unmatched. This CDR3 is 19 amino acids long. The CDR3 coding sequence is TGTGCCAGCAGCCAAGATTCGACGGCTCGACAGGGGGTAAAAAACACCATATATTTT. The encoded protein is CASSQDSTARQGVKNTIYF.

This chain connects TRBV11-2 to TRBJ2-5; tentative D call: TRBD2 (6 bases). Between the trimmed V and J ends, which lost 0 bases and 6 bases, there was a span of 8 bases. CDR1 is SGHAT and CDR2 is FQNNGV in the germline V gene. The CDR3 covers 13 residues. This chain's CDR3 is CASSLDGRQTQYF. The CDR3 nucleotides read TGTGCCAGCAGCTTAGACGGGAGACAGACCCAGTACTTC.

The CDR3 nucleotides read TGTGCCAGCAGCTTGGGTGACGGGGTTGGCAATCAGCCCCAGCATTTT. Protein product: CASSLGDGVGNQPQHF. The chain links TRBV7-2 to TRBJ1-5; D gene ambiguous. V lost 3 bases, J lost 2 bases, and 14 bases lay in between. Germline CDR1 and CDR2: SGHTA and FQGNSA. The CDR3 consists of 16 residues.

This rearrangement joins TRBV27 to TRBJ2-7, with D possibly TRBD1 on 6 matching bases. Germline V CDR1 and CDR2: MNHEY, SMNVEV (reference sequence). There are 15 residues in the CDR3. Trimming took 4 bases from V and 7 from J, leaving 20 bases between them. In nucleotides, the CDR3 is TGTGCCAGCAGTTCCTCGGGACATCCATCGGAGGAGCAGTACTTC. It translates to CASSSSGHPSEEQYF.

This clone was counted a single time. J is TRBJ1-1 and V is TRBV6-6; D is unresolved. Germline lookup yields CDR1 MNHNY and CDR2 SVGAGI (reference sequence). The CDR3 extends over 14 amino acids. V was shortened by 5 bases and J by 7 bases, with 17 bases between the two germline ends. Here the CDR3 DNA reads TGTGCCAGCAGTCGACCCGGAAACGGAGGTGAAGCTTTCTTT. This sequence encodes CASSRPGNGGEAFF.

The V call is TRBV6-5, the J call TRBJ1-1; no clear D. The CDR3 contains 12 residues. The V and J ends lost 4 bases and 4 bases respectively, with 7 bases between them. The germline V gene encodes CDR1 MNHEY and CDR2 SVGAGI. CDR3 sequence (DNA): TGTGCCAGCAGTTCCTGGTCCACTGAAGCTTTCTTT. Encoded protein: CASSSWSTEAFF.

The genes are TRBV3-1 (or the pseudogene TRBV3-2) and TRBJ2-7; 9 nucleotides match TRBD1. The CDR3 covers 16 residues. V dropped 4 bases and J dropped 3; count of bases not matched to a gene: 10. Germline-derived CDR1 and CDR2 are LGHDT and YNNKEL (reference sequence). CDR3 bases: TGTGCCAGCAGCCGCTTTTCCGGGACAGGGAACTACGAGCAGTACTTC. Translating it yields CASSRFSGTGNYEQYF.

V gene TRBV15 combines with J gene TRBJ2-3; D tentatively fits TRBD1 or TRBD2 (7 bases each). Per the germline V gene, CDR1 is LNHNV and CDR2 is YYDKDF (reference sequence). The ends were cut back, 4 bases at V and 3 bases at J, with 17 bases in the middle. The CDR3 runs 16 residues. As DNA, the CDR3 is TGTGCCACCAGCAAGGAGGTGCAGGGGGGGACAGATACGCAGTATTTT. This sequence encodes CATSKEVQGGTDTQYF.

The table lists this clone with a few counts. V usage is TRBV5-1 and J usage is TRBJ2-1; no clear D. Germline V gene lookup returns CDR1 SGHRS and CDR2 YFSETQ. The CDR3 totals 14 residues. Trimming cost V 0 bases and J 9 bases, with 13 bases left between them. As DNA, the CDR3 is TGCGCCAGCAGCTTGGAGTACAGCTTAAGTGAGCAGTTCTTC. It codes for CASSLEYSLSEQFF.

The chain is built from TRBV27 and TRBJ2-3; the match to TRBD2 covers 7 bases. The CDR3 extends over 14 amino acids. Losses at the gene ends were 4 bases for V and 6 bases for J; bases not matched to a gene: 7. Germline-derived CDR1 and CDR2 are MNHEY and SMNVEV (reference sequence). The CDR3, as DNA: TGTGCCAGCAGTTCCCCACTTAGCGGGGATACGCAGTATTTT. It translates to CASSSPLSGDTQYF.